A single sample gave rise to the 3 T cell receptor beta chains below, sequenced in a study of blood T cell repertoires in COVID-19. TCRdb's copy holds only in-frame clones and misses some; the assay was immunoSEQ multiplex PCR. The table shows roughly 120,000 clones, with less than 85% occurring only once. The sequencing sample was made of peripheral blood. These receptors originate from a young man with acute or convalescent COVID-19.

The V call is TRBV30, the J call TRBJ2-7; D remains ambiguous. V lost 3 bases, J lost 7 bases, and 16 bases lay in between. Germline V gene lookup returns CDR1 GTSNPN and CDR2 SVGIG (reference sequence). The CDR3 contains 13 residues. CDR3 coding DNA: TGTGCCTGGAGCCACATCCCGACTGGAGAGCAGTACTTC. Translated: CAWSHIPTGEQYF.

This rearrangement joins TRBV7-9 to TRBJ2-2; 8 bases fit TRBD2. CDR1 and CDR2 from the germline V gene are SEHNR and FQNEAQ (reference sequence). CDR3 size: 16 residues. J was trimmed by 3 bases and V by 5 bases; bases with no gene match: 8. For the CDR3, the DNA is TGTGCCAGCAGCAAACTTAGCGGGATGTACACCGGGGAGCTGTTTTTT. Protein sequence: CASSKLSGMYTGELFF.

This clone has only one observation. The chain recombines TRBV11-2 with TRBJ2-5, with 8 bases matching TRBD2. Per germline, CDR1 SGHAT and CDR2 FQNNGV. The V gene end was trimmed by 3 bases and the J gene end by 1 base; junction bases not matched to a gene: 7. CDR3 length: 16 amino acids. The CDR3 loop is CASSLGLGWAQETQYF. The CDR3 region has the DNA TGTGCCAGCAGCTTGGGACTAGGTTGGGCCCAAGAGACCCAGTACTTC.